A selection of T cell receptor beta chains follows, all from one sample in a study of early T cells in non-severe SARS-CoV-2 infection. TCRdb reprocessed the 5' RACE reads with MiXCR, giving one entry per CDR3 protein. The profile covers 53,000 or so distinct CDR3 sequences, with around 10% appearing a single time and about 2.5% taken by the ten largest. The material was whole blood, obtained at baseline. These receptor sequences come from an adult who was a healthcare worker with PCR-confirmed SARS-CoV-2 infection or an uninfected control (not recorded which). Both conserved end residues are part of each CDR3. A D gene is named only where the DNA matches it firmly. Size values are once, few and many counts, or a class for expanded clones, and some rows have none.

V gene	D gene	J gene	clone size	CDR3 protein	CDR3 DNA
TRBV19	NA	TRBJ2-7	few	CASSIVNNGYEQYF	TGTGCCAGTAGTATAGTTAACAACGGCTACGAGCAGTACTTC
TRBV7-9	TRBD1	TRBJ2-5	few	CASSLTTGGEETQYF	TGTGCCAGCAGCTTAACGACAGGGGGAGAAGAGACCCAGTACTTC
TRBV28	NA	TRBJ2-7	few	CASTASTGFHF	TGTGCCAGCACCGCCTCGACAGGTTTTCACTTC
TRBV2	TRBD2	TRBJ2-7	many	CASRKERGPSYEQYF	TGTGCCAGCAGGAAAGAGCGGGGTCCTTCCTACGAGCAGTACTTC
TRBV12-3/TRBV12-4	NA	TRBJ2-5	once	CASRPGLQETQYF	TGTGCCAGCAGGCCCGGGCTCCAAGAGACCCAGTACTTC
TRBV7-3	NA	TRBJ2-3	few	CASSLAGGEDTQYF	TGTGCCAGCAGCTTGGCAGGCGGGGAAGATACGCAGTATTTT
TRBV28	TRBD2	TRBJ2-3	few	CASSPYASGRRTDTQYF	TGTGCCAGCAGTCCCTACGCCAGCGGGAGAAGAACAGATACGCAGTATTTT
TRBV12-3/TRBV12-4	NA	TRBJ1-2	few	CASSPDRYGYTF	TGTGCCAGCAGCCCGGACAGATATGGCTACACCTTC
TRBV7-2	NA	TRBJ1-1	NA	CASSLSPFRVTTEAFF	TGTGCCAGCAGCTTATCACCCTTCCGGGTCACCACTGAAGCTTTCTTT
TRBV12-3/TRBV12-4	NA	TRBJ2-5	NA	CASSNRSGETQYF	TGTGCCAGCAGTAACAGGTCAGGGGAGACCCAGTACTTC
TRBV4-3	TRBD2	TRBJ2-3	NA	CASSQDPVAGGTDTQYF	TGCGCCAGCAGCCAAGATCCTGTGGCGGGAGGCACAGATACGCAGTATTTT
TRBV4-2	NA	TRBJ2-3	few	CASSQGPGPTDTQYF	TGTGCCAGCAGCCAAGGGCCGGGACCAACAGATACGCAGTATTTT
TRBV7-2	NA	TRBJ2-5	few	CASSQPTTGLETQYF	TGTGCCAGCAGCCAACCCACGACTGGCCTAGAGACCCAGTACTTC
TRBV4-3	TRBD2	TRBJ2-3	many	CASSRTSADTQYF	TGCGCCAGCAGCCGCACTAGCGCGGATACGCAGTATTTT
TRBV20-1	TRBD1	TRBJ2-5	NA	CSVIGQGGQETQYF	TGCAGTGTTATCGGACAGGGCGGTCAAGAGACCCAGTACTTC
TRBV6-5	TRBD2	TRBJ2-1	few	CASSTGEGGNEQFF	TGTGCCAGCAGTACGGGAGAGGGAGGGAATGAGCAGTTCTTC
TRBV20-1	NA	TRBJ2-5	few	CSARGPGFGETQYF	TGCAGTGCTAGAGGTCCAGGGTTTGGGGAGACCCAGTACTTC
TRBV18	NA	TRBJ2-3	few	CASSPIGTSTDTQYF	TGTGCCAGCTCACCAATCGGTACGAGCACAGATACGCAGTATTTT
TRBV6-2/TRBV6-3	TRBD2	TRBJ2-3	NA	CASTKGQLAGVADTQYF	TGTGCCAGCACCAAAGGCCAACTAGCGGGAGTAGCAGATACGCAGTATTTT
TRBV4-2	NA	TRBJ2-2	few	CASELKGGLPDTGELFF	TGTGCCAGCGAGCTTAAAGGGGGACTACCTGACACCGGGGAGCTGTTTTTT
TRBV5-4	TRBD1	TRBJ2-1	few	CASSLAKQGALNNEQFF	TGTGCCAGCAGCTTGGCTAAACAGGGGGCTTTGAACAATGAGCAGTTCTTC
TRBV5-4	TRBD1	TRBJ2-5	many	CASSSSAGTGLETQYF	TGTGCCAGCAGCTCATCGGCCGGGACAGGGTTGGAGACCCAGTACTTC
TRBV18	TRBD1	TRBJ2-3	NA	CASSRPGQSTDTQYF	TGTGCCAGCTCACGACCGGGACAGTCAACAGATACGCAGTATTTT